The rows below give T cell receptor beta chains drawn from one sample of a study of T cell responses to AZD1222 COVID-19 vaccine. The table came from immunoSEQ multiplex PCR; TCRdb's copy has only in-frame clones and leaves some out. The profile shows approximately 99,000 clones, over 85% of them singletons. The input for sequencing was peripheral blood, taken on day 0 of MenACWY control vaccination. The receptor source for this set is an adult in good health. Both conserved end residues are part of each CDR3. A D gene is named only where the DNA matches it firmly. Rows may omit the clone size; those that give it use once, few, many or a size class.

J | size | D | V | DNA | CDR3
TRBJ1-4 | . | . | TRBV2 | TGTGCCAGCAGACGGACGGATTATGAAAAACTGTTTTTT | CASRRTDYEKLFF
TRBJ1-1 | . | . | TRBV7-9 | TGTGCCGGGGGGATACCGAACACTGAAGCTTTCTTT | CAGGIPNTEAFF
TRBJ2-1 | . | . | TRBV7-2 | TGTGCCAGCAGCTTAGGCCGGCCAGACTACAATGAGCAGTTCTTC | CASSLGRPDYNEQFF
TRBJ1-2 | . | TRBD1 | TRBV6-5 | TGTGCCAGCAGGCGACAGGGAGGCTACACCTTC | CASRRQGGYTF
TRBJ2-7 | once | . | TRBV12-5 | TGTGCTAGTGGTTTGGCACTTCTTGGACGGTCCCTGCCCTACGAGCAGTACTTC | CASGLALLGRSLPYEQYF
TRBJ2-3 | . | TRBD1 | TRBV7-3 | TGTGCCAGCAGCTTATTTAGGTCGACAGGGGGCACAGATACGCAGTATTTT | CASSLFRSTGGTDTQYF
TRBJ1-2 | . | . | TRBV28 | TGTGCCAGCAATTCAATGGGCAGGGATTACTATGGCTACACCTTC | CASNSMGRDYYGYTF
TRBJ1-2 | . | . | TRBV20-1 | TGCAGTGCTAGTCCGAGGACGGAGACTAACTATGGCTACACCTTC | CSASPRTETNYGYTF
TRBJ1-2 | once | TRBD1 | TRBV30 | TGTGCCTGGAGTGTAGGACAGGGGAAAATTGGCTACACCTTC | CAWSVGQGKIGYTF
TRBJ2-7 | . | . | TRBV10-1 | TGCGCCAGCAGTGAGAATCCAGGTTCCTACGAGCAGTACTTC | CASSENPGSYEQYF
TRBJ2-7 | . | TRBD2 | TRBV28 | TGTGCCAGCAGACGAACTAGCGGGGGGGCCTTTGCCGAGCAGTACTTC | CASRRTSGGAFAEQYF
TRBJ1-6 | . | . | TRBV7-3 | TGTGCCAGCAGCTTAAAAGGGGCGTATAATTCACCCCTCCACTTT | CASSLKGAYNSPLHF
TRBJ1-2 | . | . | TRBV30 | TGTGCCTGGAGTGTTGAGAAGGGAGCGAGCTACACCTTC | CAWSVEKGASYTF
TRBJ2-3 | . | . | TRBV11-2 | TGTGCCAGCAGCTTAGATCTGGGCGGTAGCACAGATACGCAGTATTTT | CASSLDLGGSTDTQYF
TRBJ1-1 | . | . | TRBV7-2 | TGTGCCAGCAGCTCATGGGGTTTTAAGGGTACTGAAGCTTTCTTT | CASSSWGFKGTEAFF
TRBJ1-2 | . | TRBD1 | TRBV27 | TGTGCCAGCGGGAACAGGGGTGGCTACACCTTC | CASGNRGGYTF
TRBJ1-1 | . | TRBD1 | TRBV28 | TGTGCCAGCAGTTTGATTGGGACAGGGGCAGCGAACACTGAAGCTTTCTTT | CASSLIGTGAANTEAFF
TRBJ1-5 | . | TRBD1 | TRBV18 | TGTGCCAGTACAGGGGGGTTCGATCAGCCCCAGCATTTT | CASTGGFDQPQHF
TRBJ2-7 | . | TRBD2 | TRBV5-4 | TGTGCCAGCAGCTTGTATACGCGGGGGGTCTACGAGCAGTACTTC | CASSLYTRGVYEQYF
TRBJ2-5 | . | . | TRBV5-4 | TGTGCCAGCAGCTTGCGAGGAACTGAGGAGACCCAGTACTTC | CASSLRGTEETQYF
TRBJ1-3 | . | . | TRBV19 | TGTGCCAGTAGTCCGCAGGTCTCAACGAGCTCTGGAAACACCATATATTTT | CASSPQVSTSSGNTIYF
TRBJ1-1 | . | TRBD1 | TRBV19 | TGTGCCAGTAGTAGTCCCGGGACAGGGTCTGAAGCTTTCTTT | CASSSPGTGSEAFF
TRBJ2-7 | . | . | TRBV5-1 | TGCGCCAGCAGCTCCGGGTACGAGCAGTACTTC | CASSSGYEQYF
TRBJ2-5 | . | . | TRBV2 | TGTGCCAGCAGTATTGAAGGGGAGACCCAGTACTTC | CASSIEGETQYF